A single sample gave rise to the 19 T cell receptor beta chains below, sequenced in a study of blood T cell repertoires in COVID-19. Some clones are missing from TCRdb's copy, which holds only in-frame ones; the method was immunoSEQ multiplex PCR. This sample has about 64,000 clones; roughly 70% occur once, and the top ten carry around half. The sample consisted of PBMCs or T cells enriched from blood (not recorded which). These receptor sequences come from a woman aged 60-70 years who had been exposed to COVID-19.

This clone came up a few times. The chain combines TRBV2 with TRBJ2-1; D possibly corresponds to TRBD2 (5 bases). V was shortened by 9 bases and J by 0 bases, with 9 bases between the two germline ends. The CDR3 is made up of 13 amino acids. Germline V gene sequence: CDR1 SNHLY, CDR2 FYNNEI. CDR3 loop: CASGLASYNEQFF. The CDR3 region has the DNA TGTGCCAGTGGACTGGCCTCCTACAATGAGCAGTTCTTC.

The CDR3 region is CASSEPQGRIGNTIYF. DNA of the CDR3: TGTGCCAGCAGTGAACCACAGGGTAGAATTGGAAACACCATATATTTT. This rearrangement joins TRBV6-1 to TRBJ1-3; D perhaps matches TRBD1 (6 bases). V was shortened by 2 bases and J by 3 bases, with 14 bases between the two germline ends. In germline, CDR1 is MNHNS, CDR2 SASEGT. The CDR3 has 16 residues.

This clone was seen only a few times. The chain recombines TRBV11-2 with TRBJ1-2; D is undetermined. Deletions cut 0 bases from V and 4 bases from J, with 9 bases between. CDR1 and CDR2 (germline): SGHAT, FQNNGV. The CDR3 has 14 amino acids. As DNA, the CDR3 is TGTGCCAGCAGCTTAGAACCGTCGGGCTATGGCTACACCTTC. Protein: CASSLEPSGYGYTF.

The CDR3 loop reads CARVTSGRILEQYF. The CDR3 DNA reads as TGTGCCAGAGTTACTAGCGGGAGGATCCTCGAGCAGTACTTC. The gene calls are TRBV5-3 and TRBJ2-7; 12 bases agree with TRBD2. TRBV5-3 is sorted into the ORF group, with uncertain function. This CDR3 is 14 amino acids long. V shed 7 bases, J shed 6 bases, and the junction held 8 bases outside the gene matches.

The rearrangement joins TRBV19 to TRBJ1-1, with 7 bases aligning to TRBD1. The CDR3 runs to 14 residues. Germline-derived CDR1 and CDR2 are LNHDA and SQIVND (reference sequence). Germline trimming cut 7 bases from V and 2 bases from J; bases unmatched to any gene: 7. CDR3 nucleotide sequence: TGTGCCAGTAAAATAGACAGGGATAACACTGAAGCTTTCTTT. Its translation is CASKIDRDNTEAFF.

The V call is TRBV5-6, the J call TRBJ2-7, with 7 bases lining up with TRBD1. The CDR3 totals 13 residues. Germline V gene lookup returns CDR1 SGHDT and CDR2 YYEEEE. With V trimmed by 1 base and J by 12 bases, 10 bases remained unmatched. The CDR3 region has the DNA TGTGCCAGCAGCTTGCTCCCAGGGGGATATAGGTACTTC. As protein: CASSLLPGGYRYF.

V is TRBV5-1 and J is TRBJ1-1; tentatively, D is TRBD1 (6 bases). The V and J ends lost 0 bases and 8 bases respectively, with 11 bases between them. The CDR3 totals 13 residues. The germline gives CDR1 SGHRS, CDR2 YFSETQ. As DNA, the CDR3 is TGCGCCAGCAGCTTGGGGGGTGGACAGGAAGCTTTCTTT. Protein sequence: CASSLGGGQEAFF.

This chain connects TRBV3-1 (or the pseudogene TRBV3-2) to TRBJ2-4; tentatively, D is TRBD1 (5 bases). In germline, CDR1 is LGHDT, CDR2 YNNKEL (reference sequence). CDR3 size: 17 residues. V lost 0 bases and J 0 bases, leaving 12 bases between the germline ends. The CDR3, as DNA: TGTGCCAGCAGCCAAGATCCAGGGCGACTAGCCAAAAACATTCAGTACTTC. Its protein is CASSQDPGRLAKNIQYF.

V is TRBV6-4 and J is TRBJ2-3, with 7 bases aligning to TRBD1. The CDR3 is made up of 13 amino acids. Germline V gene data show CDR1 as MRHNA and CDR2 as SNTAGT. After removal of 1 base from V and 8 bases from J, the junction contained 3 bases not matched to a gene. The CDR3 coding sequence is TGTGCCAGCAGTGACTTCCCAGGGGGTACGCAGTATTTT. Translating it yields CASSDFPGGTQYF.

The table lists this clone with a few counts. The V call is TRBV6-5, the J call TRBJ1-2; D is unclear. The CDR3 sequence is 12 residues long. V lost 4 bases, J lost 7 bases, and 10 bases lay in between. In germline, CDR1 is MNHEY, CDR2 SVGAGI. The CDR3 DNA sequence: TGTGCCAGCAGTTCGACTATGGGTGGCTACACCTTC. Its protein product is CASSSTMGGYTF.

CDR3 bases: TGTGCCAGCAGCTTGGGGGACAGGCGGTTACCTGAGCAGTTCTTC. Translating it yields CASSLGDRRLPEQFF. The chain carries TRBV11-2 and TRBJ2-1; 8 bases agree with TRBD1. This CDR3 spans 15 amino acids. The germline CDR1 and CDR2 sequences are SGHAT and FQNNGV. The trim removed 3 bases at V and 9 bases at J, leaving 10 bases unmatched.

The chain joins TRBV25-1 to TRBJ2-7; 9 nucleotides align to TRBD2. V lost 4 bases and J lost 7; bases outside the gene matches: 8. Germline assignment: CDR1 MGHDK and CDR2 SYGVNS. The CDR3 has 14 amino acids. DNA for the CDR3: TGTGCCAGCAGTGGACTAGCGGATGGCGGGGAGCAGTACTTC. The encoded protein is CASSGLADGGEQYF.

The V and J genes are TRBV3-1 (or the pseudogene TRBV3-2) and TRBJ2-1; D is perhaps TRBD2 (5 bases). The CDR3 spans 18 residues. Germline loops: CDR1 LGHDT, CDR2 YNNKEL (reference sequence). The V end lost 3 bases, the J end lost 0 bases, and 18 bases lay between the germline ends. The CDR3 protein is CASSHAQGLLSSYNEQFF. DNA for the CDR3: TGTGCCAGCAGCCACGCCCAAGGACTCTTAAGCTCCTACAATGAGCAGTTCTTC.

In this sample, this clone turned up once. V usage is TRBV29-1 and J usage is TRBJ2-7; D is perhaps TRBD2 (6 bases). Trimming removed 7 bases from V and 2 bases from J, with 18 bases in between. Germline V gene data show CDR1 as SQVTM and CDR2 as ANQGSEA. The CDR3 is made up of 14 amino acids. CDR3 DNA: TGCAGCGCTGGGGGGTCGGGGAGTACCTACGAGCAGTACTTC. It is translated as CSAGGSGSTYEQYF.

V usage is TRBV7-2 and J usage is TRBJ1-1; D perhaps matches TRBD1 (5 bases). This CDR3 has 17 residues. The V gene lost 5 bases and the J gene lost 0 bases, with 19 bases spanning the gap. Germline V gene data show CDR1 as SGHTA and CDR2 as FQGNSA. The CDR3 region is CASSGFWGGLLNTEAFF. For the CDR3, the DNA is TGTGCCAGCAGCGGATTTTGGGGGGGACTCCTGAACACTGAAGCTTTCTTT.

The chain is built from TRBV30 and TRBJ1-2; no clear D gene. The CDR3 runs 11 residues. Per germline, CDR1 GTSNPN and CDR2 SVGIG (reference sequence). V shed 5 bases and J shed 6 bases, with 10 bases lying between them. The CDR3 DNA is TGTGCCTGGCGGGGATATGATGGCTACACCTTC. Its translation is CAWRGYDGYTF.

CDR3 nucleotides: TGTGCCAGCAGTGGAAGCAAGGGGAGACCGGGACAGGCCATCTACGAGCAGTACTTC. Translating gives CASSGSKGRPGQAIYEQYF. V is TRBV6-1 and J is TRBJ2-7, with 8 bases that match TRBD1. Germline CDR1 is MNHNS and CDR2 is SASEGT. The CDR3 contains 19 residues. V was pared by 4 bases and J by 3 bases, with 20 bases of the junction left unmatched.

This clone was seen more than once but under ten times. The V call is TRBV24-1, the J call TRBJ2-2; 7 bases are shared with TRBD1. The CDR3 has 15 residues. The germline V gene encodes CDR1 KGHDR and CDR2 SFDVKD. Unmatched junction bases numbered 4, after V lost 4 bases and J lost 3 bases. CDR3 sequence (DNA): TGTGCCACCAGTGAACCCGGGACAGACACCGGGGAGCTGTTTTTT. This sequence encodes CATSEPGTDTGELFF.

V usage is TRBV9 and J usage is TRBJ2-1; 12 bases agree with TRBD2. Germline trimming cut 0 bases from V and 8 bases from J; bases unmatched to any gene: 6. Germline lookup yields CDR1 SGDLS and CDR2 YYNGEE. The CDR3 is 16 residues long. The CDR3 nucleotides are TGTGCCAGCAGCGTAGGAACTAGCGGGGGGCAGGATGAGCAGTTCTTC. Its translation is CASSVGTSGGQDEQFF.